This T cell receptor beta chain was captured in a study of blood T cell repertoires in COVID-19. Study information: Acute and convalescent COVID-19 samples came from the United States, Italy and Spain. T cells, B-cell-depleted T cells, or PBMCs supplied cDNA or gDNA.

The CDR3 runs 13 residues. Looked up from germline, CDR1 is SGHNT and CDR2 is YYREEE (reference sequence). The ends were cut back, 3 bases at V and 2 bases at J, with 9 bases in the middle. Original handling: Estimated nucleated cell counts came from reference gene primer amplification. Clones were read by immunoSEQ multiplex PCR, and TCRdb kept only the in-frame ones, dropping some. The V and J calls and the clone size are those of that table, but D and trimming were determined from the DNA. The table lists about 110,000 clones, approximately 81% of them singletons, with less than 1.5% in the top ten. This clone came up a few times.

The source material was peripheral blood. This TCR was recovered from a man aged 40-49 years with acute or convalescent COVID-19. The chain links TRBV5-4 to TRBJ2-7; a weak D match, TRBD1 (5 bases). The CDR3 DNA reads as TGTGCCAGCAGCTCTCTAGGGGCCTACGAGCAGTACTTC. Amino acid sequence: CASSSLGAYEQYF.